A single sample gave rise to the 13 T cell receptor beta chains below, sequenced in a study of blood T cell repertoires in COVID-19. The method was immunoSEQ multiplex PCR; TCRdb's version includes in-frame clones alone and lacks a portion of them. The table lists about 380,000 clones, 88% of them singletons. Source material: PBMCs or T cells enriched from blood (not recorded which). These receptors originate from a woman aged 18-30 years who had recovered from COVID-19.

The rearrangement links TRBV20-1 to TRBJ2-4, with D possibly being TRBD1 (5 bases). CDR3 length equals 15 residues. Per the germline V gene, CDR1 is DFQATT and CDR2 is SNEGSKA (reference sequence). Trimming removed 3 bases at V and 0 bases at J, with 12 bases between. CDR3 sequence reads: CSASGGAVAKNIQYF. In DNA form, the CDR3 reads TGCAGTGCTAGTGGTGGGGCCGTAGCCAAAAACATTCAGTACTTC.

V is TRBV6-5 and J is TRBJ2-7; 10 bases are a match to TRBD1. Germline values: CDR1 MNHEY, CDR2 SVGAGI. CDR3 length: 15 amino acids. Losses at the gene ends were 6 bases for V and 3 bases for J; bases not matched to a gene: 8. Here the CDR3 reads CASRGQGPTFYEQYF. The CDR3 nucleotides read TGTGCCAGCAGGGGACAGGGGCCAACTTTCTACGAGCAGTACTTC.

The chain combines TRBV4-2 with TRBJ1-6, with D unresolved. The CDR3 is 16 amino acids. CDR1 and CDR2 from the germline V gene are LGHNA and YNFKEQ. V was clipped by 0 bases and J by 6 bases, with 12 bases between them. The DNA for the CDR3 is TGTGCCAGCAGCCAAGAATCGGGGAAGGGTAATTCACCCCTCCACTTT. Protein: CASSQESGKGNSPLHF.

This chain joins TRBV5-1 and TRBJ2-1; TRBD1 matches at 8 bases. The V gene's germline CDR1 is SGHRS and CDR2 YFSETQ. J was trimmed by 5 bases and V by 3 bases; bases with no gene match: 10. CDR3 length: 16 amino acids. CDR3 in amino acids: CASSWGWGQAHNEQFF. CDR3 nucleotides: TGCGCCAGCAGCTGGGGGTGGGGACAGGCCCACAATGAGCAGTTCTTC.

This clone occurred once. CDR3 region: CASSGSVETQYF. CDR3 sequence (DNA): TGTGCCAGCTCAGGGTCAGTAGAGACCCAGTACTTC. The rearrangement links TRBV2 to TRBJ2-5, with D perhaps matching TRBD1 (5 bases). Germline-derived CDR1 and CDR2 are SNHLY and FYNNEI. Between the trimmed V and J ends, which lost 8 bases and 4 bases, there was a span of 11 bases. The CDR3 loop spans 12 amino acids.

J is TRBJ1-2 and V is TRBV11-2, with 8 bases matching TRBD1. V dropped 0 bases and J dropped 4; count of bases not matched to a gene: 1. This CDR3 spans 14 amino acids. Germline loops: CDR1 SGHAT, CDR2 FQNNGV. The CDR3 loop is CASSLDDRGYGYTF. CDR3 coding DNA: TGTGCCAGCAGCTTAGATGACAGGGGCTATGGCTACACCTTC.

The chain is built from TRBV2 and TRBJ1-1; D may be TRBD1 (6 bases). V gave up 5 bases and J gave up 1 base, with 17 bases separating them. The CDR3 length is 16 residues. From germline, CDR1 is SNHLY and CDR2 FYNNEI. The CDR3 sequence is CASSRDLGHPNTEAFF. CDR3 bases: TGTGCCAGCAGTCGGGACCTGGGACACCCGAACACTGAAGCTTTCTTT.

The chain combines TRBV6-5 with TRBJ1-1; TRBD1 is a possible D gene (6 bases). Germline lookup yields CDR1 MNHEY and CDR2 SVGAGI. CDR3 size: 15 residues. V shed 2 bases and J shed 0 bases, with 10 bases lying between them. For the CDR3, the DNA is TGTGCCAGCAGTTACCGCGACAGGATGAACACTGAAGCTTTCTTT. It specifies CASSYRDRMNTEAFF.

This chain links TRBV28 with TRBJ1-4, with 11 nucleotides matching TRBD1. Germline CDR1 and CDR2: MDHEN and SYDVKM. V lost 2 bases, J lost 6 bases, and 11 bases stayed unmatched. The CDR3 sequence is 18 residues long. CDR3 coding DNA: TGTGCCAGCAGTTTAGGACAGGGGGCTTTATCTTTTTATGAAAAACTGTTTTTT. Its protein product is CASSLGQGALSFYEKLFF.

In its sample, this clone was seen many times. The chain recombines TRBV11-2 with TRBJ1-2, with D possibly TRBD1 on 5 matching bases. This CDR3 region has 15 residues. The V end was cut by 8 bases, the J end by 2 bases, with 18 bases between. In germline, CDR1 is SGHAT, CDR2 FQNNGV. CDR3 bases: TGTGCCAGCTCCGAGCAGGGAACAATGAACTATGGCTACACCTTC. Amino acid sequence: CASSEQGTMNYGYTF.

The DNA for the CDR3 is TGTGCCATCAGTGGCGGTGGGGCAGGGGGCCCCCACACAGATACGCAGTATTTT. This encodes CAISGGGAGGPHTDTQYF. J is TRBJ2-3 and V is TRBV10-3, with 8 bases aligning to TRBD1. The germline V gene encodes CDR1 ENHRY and CDR2 SYGVKD. The CDR3 runs to 18 residues. The J segment lost 2 bases and the V segment lost 4 bases, leaving 14 bases of the junction unmatched.

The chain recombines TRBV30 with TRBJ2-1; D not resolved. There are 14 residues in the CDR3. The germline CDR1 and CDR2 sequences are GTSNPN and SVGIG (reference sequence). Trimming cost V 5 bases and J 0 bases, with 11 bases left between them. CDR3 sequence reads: CAWAAYSSYNEQFF. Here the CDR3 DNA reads TGTGCCTGGGCAGCTTACAGCTCCTACAATGAGCAGTTCTTC. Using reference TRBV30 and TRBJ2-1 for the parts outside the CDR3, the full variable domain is SQTIHQWPATLVQPVGSPLSLECTVEGTSNPNLYWYRQAAGRGLQLLFYSVGIGQISSEVPQNLSASRPQDRQFILSSKKLLLSDSGFYLCAWAAYSSYNEQFFGPGTRLTVL.

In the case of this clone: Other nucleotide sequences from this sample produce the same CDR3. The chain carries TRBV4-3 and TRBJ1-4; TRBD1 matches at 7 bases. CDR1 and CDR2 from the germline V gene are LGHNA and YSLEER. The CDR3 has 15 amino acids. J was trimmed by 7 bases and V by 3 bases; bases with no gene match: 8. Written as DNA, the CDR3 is TGCGCCAGCAGCCAGACAGGGTCTTCGGGTGAAAAACTGTTTTTT. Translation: CASSQTGSSGEKLFF.